The subject of this entry is one TCR beta chain. Its antigen is still unknown. This entry belongs to a study of lymphopenia after photon versus proton radiotherapy. Study-level points and caveats: Under photons, naive T cells and diversity fell while effector/memory populations rose. Only patients who died were analyzed for survival; proton advantage is unproven. Oligoclonal CD8+ Temra expansion after nadir drove photon patients' diversity drop.

This CDR3 is 15 amino acids long. J was trimmed by 6 bases and V by 0 bases; bases with no gene match: 3. The germline gives CDR1 MNHEY, CDR2 SVGAGI. Data came from immunoSEQ multiplex PCR; TCRdb stores just in-frame clones and leaves some out. The table records some 70,000 clones, about 87% of them present only once. Sequences were derived from peripheral blood, sampled from a patient treated with proton-based radiotherapy. The gene calls are TRBV6-5 and TRBJ2-5, with 11 bases matching TRBD1. The source is a man aged 80 or over with esophageal cancer. CDR3 loop: CASSYSGTGGKTQYF. In nucleotides, the CDR3 is TGTGCCAGCAGTTACTCTGGGACAGGGGGAAAGACCCAGTACTTC.